This T cell receptor beta chain was obtained from a study of CD8 T cell repertoires and HIV-1 epitope variants. Study-level background: Separate wells received one of Twenty-five Gag or Nef variant peptides. An uncultured baseline aliquot held 1M T cells.

The CDR3 contains 11 residues. V shed 5 bases and J shed 9 bases, with 8 bases lying between them. The germline V gene encodes CDR1 MNHEY and CDR2 SVGAGI. The table came from immunoSEQ multiplex PCR; TCRdb's copy has only in-frame clones and leaves some out. Of 3,000 to 3,500 clones in the sample, approximately 71% are singletons; the top ten hold about 42%. Study outcomes and limitations: Under ten antigen-specific TCR beta clonotypes were found; six seemed cross-reactive to variants.

Points on this clone: Its antigen is not known.

Sequenced: cultured CD8+ T cells derived from PBMCs. This TCR was recovered from a male donor with HIV. The chain employs TRBV6-5 and TRBJ2-1, with D tentatively TRBD1 or TRBD2 (6 bases each). CDR3 nucleotide sequence: TGTGCCAGCAGTGAGGGGGGTGAGCAGTTCTTC. Translated: CASSEGGEQFF.